What follows are 6 T cell receptor beta chains derived from one specimen sequenced in a study of cytomegalovirus exposure and HLA in healthy donors. The primer mix had 60 Vbeta and 13 Jbeta primers. Assay used: immunoSEQ multiplex PCR; TCRdb lists only in-frame clones, some missing. The profile covers some 140,000 clones, with around 77% appearing a single time and 1% to 1.5% taken by the ten largest. Sequencing was done on a sample of PBMCs. The receptors were sampled from a man aged 50 to 60 in good health and CMV-seronegative.

The chain is built from TRBV28 and TRBJ2-7, with 7 bases that match TRBD1. The trim removed 5 bases at V and 4 bases at J, leaving 8 bases unmatched. The CDR3 contains 14 residues. Germline-derived CDR1 and CDR2 are MDHEN and SYDVKM. CDR3 nucleotides: TGTGCCAGCAGTCCCCTACAGGGGCCTTACGAGCAGTACTTC. The encoded protein is CASSPLQGPYEQYF.

The rearrangement links TRBV28 to TRBJ2-7; 7 bases match TRBD2. V dropped 5 bases and J dropped 5; count of bases not matched to a gene: 12. CDR1 MDHEN and CDR2 SYDVKM come from the germline V gene. This CDR3 has 15 amino acids. The CDR3 region is CASSPALGEGHEQYF. The DNA for the CDR3 is TGTGCCAGCAGTCCGGCTTTGGGGGAGGGGCACGAGCAGTACTTC.

The gene calls are TRBV6-5 and TRBJ1-2, with TRBD1 matching 8 bases. V gave up 5 bases and J gave up 7 bases; unmatched junction bases: 6. Germline CDR1 reads MNHEY; CDR2 reads SVGAGI. This CDR3 spans 13 amino acids. This CDR3 reads CASSVGQGFGYTF. The CDR3 DNA is TGTGCCAGCAGTGTCGGACAGGGCTTTGGCTACACCTTC.

This clone came up once. The chain carries TRBV28 and TRBJ2-1, with 11 bases identical to TRBD2. The CDR3 extends over 16 amino acids. The junction had 7 bases not matched to a gene; V was cut back by 3 bases and J by 6 bases. The germline V gene encodes CDR1 MDHEN and CDR2 SYDVKM. The CDR3 sequence: CASSLLAGGDGNEQFF. CDR3 nucleotide sequence: TGTGCCAGCAGTTTGCTAGCGGGAGGCGACGGCAATGAGCAGTTCTTC.

With regard to this clone: Mismatch with germline at one junction end may stem from a read error. V usage is TRBV5-1 and J usage is TRBJ2-7; 8 bases are a match to TRBD2. Looked up from germline, CDR1 is SGHRS and CDR2 is YFSETQ. This CDR3 comprises 16 residues. Here the CDR3 reads CASSLEAGVGTYEQYF. Here the CDR3 DNA reads TGCGCCAGCAGTTTGGAAGCGGGAGTGGGAACCTACGAGCAGTACTTC.

This chain joins TRBV14 and TRBJ2-7, with 8 bases that match TRBD1. In germline, CDR1 is SGHDN, CDR2 FVKESK. The CDR3 runs to 14 residues. V trimming: 1 base; J trimming: 3 bases; junction bases outside the gene matches: 2. The CDR3 nucleotides are TGTGCCAGCAGCCAAGCAGGGGGCTACTACGAGCAGTACTTC. It specifies CASSQAGGYYEQYF.